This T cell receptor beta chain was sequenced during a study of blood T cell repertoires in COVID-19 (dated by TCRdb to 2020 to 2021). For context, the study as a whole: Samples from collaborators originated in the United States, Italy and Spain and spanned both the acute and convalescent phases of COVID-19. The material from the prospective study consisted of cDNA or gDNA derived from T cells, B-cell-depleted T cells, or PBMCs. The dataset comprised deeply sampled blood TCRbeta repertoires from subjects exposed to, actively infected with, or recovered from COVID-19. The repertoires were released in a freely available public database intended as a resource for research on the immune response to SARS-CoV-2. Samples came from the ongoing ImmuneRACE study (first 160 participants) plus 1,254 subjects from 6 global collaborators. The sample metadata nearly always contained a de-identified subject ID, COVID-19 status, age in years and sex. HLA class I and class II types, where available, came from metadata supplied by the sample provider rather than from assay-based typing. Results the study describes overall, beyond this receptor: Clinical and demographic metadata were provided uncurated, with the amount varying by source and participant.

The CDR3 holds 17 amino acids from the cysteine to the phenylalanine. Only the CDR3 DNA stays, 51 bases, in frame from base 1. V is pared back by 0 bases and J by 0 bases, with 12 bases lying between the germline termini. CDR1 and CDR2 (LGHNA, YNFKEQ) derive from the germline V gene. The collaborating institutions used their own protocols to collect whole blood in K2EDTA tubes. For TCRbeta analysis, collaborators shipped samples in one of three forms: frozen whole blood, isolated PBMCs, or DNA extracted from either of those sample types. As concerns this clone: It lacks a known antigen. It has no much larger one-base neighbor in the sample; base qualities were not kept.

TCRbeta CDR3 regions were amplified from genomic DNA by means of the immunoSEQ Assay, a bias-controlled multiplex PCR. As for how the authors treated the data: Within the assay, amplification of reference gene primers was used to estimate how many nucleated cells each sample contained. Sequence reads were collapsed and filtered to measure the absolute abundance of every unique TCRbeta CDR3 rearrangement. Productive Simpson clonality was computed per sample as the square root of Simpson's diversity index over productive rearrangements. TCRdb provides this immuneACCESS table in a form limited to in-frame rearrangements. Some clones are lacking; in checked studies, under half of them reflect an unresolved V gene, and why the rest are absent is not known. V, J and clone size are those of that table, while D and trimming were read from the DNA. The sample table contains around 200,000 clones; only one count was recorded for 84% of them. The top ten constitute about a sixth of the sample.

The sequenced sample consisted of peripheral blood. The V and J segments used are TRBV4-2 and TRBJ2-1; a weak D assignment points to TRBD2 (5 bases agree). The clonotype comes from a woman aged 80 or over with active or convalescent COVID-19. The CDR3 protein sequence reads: CASSQEPSRSSYNEQFF. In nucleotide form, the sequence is TGTGCCAGCAGCCAAGAGCCTAGCCGCTCCTCCTACAATGAGCAGTTCTTC.